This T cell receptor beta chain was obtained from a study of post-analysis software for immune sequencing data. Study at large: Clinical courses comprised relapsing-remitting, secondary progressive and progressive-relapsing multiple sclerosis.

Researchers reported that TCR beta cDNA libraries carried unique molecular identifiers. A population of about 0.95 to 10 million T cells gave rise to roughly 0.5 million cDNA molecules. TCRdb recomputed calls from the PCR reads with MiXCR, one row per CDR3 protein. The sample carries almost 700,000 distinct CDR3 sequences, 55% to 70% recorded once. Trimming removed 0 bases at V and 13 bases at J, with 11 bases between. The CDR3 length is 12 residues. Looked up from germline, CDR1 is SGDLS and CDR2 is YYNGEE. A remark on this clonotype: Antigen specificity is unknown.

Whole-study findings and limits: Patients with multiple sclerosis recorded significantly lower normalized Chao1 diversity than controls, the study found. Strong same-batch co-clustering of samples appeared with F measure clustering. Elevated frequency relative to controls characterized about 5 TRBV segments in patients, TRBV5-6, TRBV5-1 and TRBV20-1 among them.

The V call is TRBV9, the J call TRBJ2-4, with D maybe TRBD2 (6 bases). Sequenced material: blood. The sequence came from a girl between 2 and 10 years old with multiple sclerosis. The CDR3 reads CASSVGGGKQYF. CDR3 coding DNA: TGTGCCAGCAGCGTAGGTGGGGGGAAGCAGTACTTC.